This T cell receptor beta chain emerged from a study of OX40 agonist ivuxolimab in advanced cancers. Sequencing used immunoSEQ multiplex PCR; TCRdb keeps in-frame clones, though not all of them. The sample has 75,000 to 95,000 clones; approximately 88% are singletons. The material sequenced was CD4+ or CD8+ T cells sorted from blood, taken in a trial of the OX40 agonist ivuxolimab. This clonotype originated in an adult with an advanced solid tumor such as melanoma, head and neck, liver or kidney cancer.

The CDR3 loop reads CASSLGLGVTNEKLFF. For the CDR3, the DNA is TGTGCCAGCAGCTTGGGGCTAGGGGTGACTAATGAAAAACTGTTTTTT. The chain couples TRBV5-6 to TRBJ1-4; possibly TRBD1 for D (5 bases). CDR3 length: 16 residues. V shed 0 bases and J shed 2 bases, with 11 bases lying between them. Per the germline V gene, CDR1 is SGHDT and CDR2 is YYEEEE.